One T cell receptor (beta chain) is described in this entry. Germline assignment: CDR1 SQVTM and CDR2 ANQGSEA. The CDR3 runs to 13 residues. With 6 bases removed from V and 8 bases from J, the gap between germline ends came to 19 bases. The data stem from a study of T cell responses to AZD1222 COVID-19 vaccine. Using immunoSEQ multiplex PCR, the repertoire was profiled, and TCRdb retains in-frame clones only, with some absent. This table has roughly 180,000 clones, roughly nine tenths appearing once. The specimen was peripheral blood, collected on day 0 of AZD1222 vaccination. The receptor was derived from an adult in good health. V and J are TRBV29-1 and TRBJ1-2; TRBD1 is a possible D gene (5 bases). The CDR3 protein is CSVADSLTQGYTF. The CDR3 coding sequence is TGCAGCGTCGCTGACAGCCTCACACAGGGCTACACCTTC.